The rows below give T cell receptor beta chains drawn from one sample of a study of blood T cell repertoires in COVID-19. The protocol was immunoSEQ multiplex PCR, while the TCRdb copy is restricted to in-frame clones and leaves out a portion. The table records about 220,000 clones, 80% to 85% of them present only once. What was sequenced was peripheral blood. Receptor source: a human donor in a cohort sampled during active COVID-19. Both conserved end residues are part of each CDR3. D genes are given only for firm matches. Only part of the rows carry a size: once, few, many, or a class if the clone is expanded.

TRBD2,NA,TRBJ2-6,TRBV7-9,TGTGCCAGCAGCTTAGGGGAGGGGTCTGGGGCCAACGTCCTGACTTTC,CASSLGEGSGANVLTF
TRBD1,once,TRBJ1-2,TRBV28,TGTGCCAGCAGTTCCCGACAGGGGGGCTACACCTTC,CASSSRQGGYTF
TRBD2,NA,TRBJ2-1,TRBV7-7,TGTGCCAGCAGCCCCCGCCTAGCGGAACCACCCCATGAGCAGTTCTTC,CASSPRLAEPPHEQFF
NA,NA,TRBJ2-2,TRBV5-1,TGCGCCAGCAGCTTGCTCTTAACAGCCACCGGGGAGCTGTTTTTT,CASSLLLTATGELFF
NA,NA,TRBJ1-1,TRBV19,TGTGCCAGTAGGACCTACGACAGGAGAAACACTGAAGCTTTCTTT,CASRTYDRRNTEAFF
NA,NA,TRBJ1-1,TRBV9,TGTGCCAGCAGCGTAGCAGGAGGACCTGCCGCTTTCTTT,CASSVAGGPAAFF
NA,few,TRBJ2-7,TRBV7-9,TGTGCCAGCAGCTCGGGAGTCTACGAGCAGTACTTC,CASSSGVYEQYF
TRBD1,NA,TRBJ1-1,TRBV13,TGTGCCAGCAGCCCACGAGGGGACAGGGGCCCTGAAGCTTTCTTT,CASSPRGDRGPEAFF
TRBD1,NA,TRBJ2-7,TRBV6-6,TGTGCCAGCATACTGACCGGGACAGGGGGCTCCGAGCAGTACTTC,CASILTGTGGSEQYF
NA,NA,TRBJ1-2,TRBV5-1,TGCGCCAGCAGCTTGGTCGGGTCGTCCACCTCTAACTATGGCTACACCTTC,CASSLVGSSTSNYGYTF
TRBD1,NA,TRBJ2-7,TRBV19,TGTGCCAGTAGTATTATTCGGACAGGTGCGAGGTACGAGCAGTACTTC,CASSIIRTGARYEQYF
NA,NA,TRBJ1-6,TRBV18,TGTGCCAGCTCACGTTCAGGGGATTTGTTCAATTCACCCCTCCACTTT,CASSRSGDLFNSPLHF
NA,NA,TRBJ1-2,TRBV28,TGTGCCAGCTCAACCGGAGACTATGGCTACACCTTC,CASSTGDYGYTF
NA,NA,TRBJ2-1,TRBV5-6,TGTGCCAGCAGTATCACCGGGACTCCCAATGAGCAGTTCTTC,CASSITGTPNEQFF
TRBD1,once,TRBJ2-7,TRBV27,TGTGCCAGCACCCCAACCCTGACAGGGGGCGGAGAGCAGTACTTC,CASTPTLTGGGEQYF
TRBD1,NA,TRBJ2-7,TRBV7-9,TGTGCCAGCAGCTTAGAGAGGACAGGGGCCGAGCAGTACTTC,CASSLERTGAEQYF
NA,NA,TRBJ1-1,TRBV4-2,TGTGCCAGCAGCCAAGATATGGGGACACAAAGGAACACTGAAGCTTTCTTT,CASSQDMGTQRNTEAFF
TRBD2,NA,TRBJ2-7,TRBV5-4,TGTGCCAGCAGCTTGGAAACGGGACTAGCGGGCTCCTACGAGCAGTACTTC,CASSLETGLAGSYEQYF
TRBD1,many,TRBJ2-3,TRBV27,TGTGCCAGCGCTGACAGGGGTGGCACAGATACGCAGTATTTT,CASADRGGTDTQYF
TRBD2,NA,TRBJ2-7,TRBV28,TGTGCCAGCAGTCAAGCGACTAGCGGGGGCTACGAGCAGTACTTC,CASSQATSGGYEQYF
NA,NA,TRBJ2-2,TRBV21-1,TGTGCCAGCAGCATATCCCCAGCCGGGGAGCTGTTTTTT,CASSISPAGELFF
TRBD2,few,TRBJ2-3,TRBV27,TGTGCCAGCACTCTAGCGGGAGGGGTAGATACGCAGTATTTT,CASTLAGGVDTQYF
NA,NA,TRBJ1-1,TRBV16,TGTGCCAGCAGCCAATGGAAGGGAGGCACTGAAGCTTTCTTT,CASSQWKGGTEAFF
NA,NA,TRBJ2-7,TRBV6-5,TGTGCCAGCAGGACAGGAGACTTCTCCTACGAGCAGTACTTC,CASRTGDFSYEQYF
TRBD1,NA,TRBJ1-2,TRBV28,TGTGCCAGCAGCAGGACAGGGTACGGGTATGGCTACACCTTC,CASSRTGYGYGYTF
NA,few,TRBJ1-1,TRBV5-4,TGTGCCAGCAGCTTGTCCGGGCGCAGGGGCGAGGCTTTCTTT,CASSLSGRRGEAFF
NA,NA,TRBJ2-7,TRBV4-2,TGTGCCAGCAGCCAAGATGAGGCCCGTTTCGACGAGCAGTACTTC,CASSQDEARFDEQYF
NA,NA,TRBJ2-5,TRBV18,TGTGCCAGCTCATTTTACTACGCGGAGACCCAGTACTTC,CASSFYYAETQYF
TRBD1,NA,TRBJ2-1,TRBV11-2,TGTGCCAGCAGCCCACAGGGGGAGATTTCCTACAATGAGCAGTTCTTC,CASSPQGEISYNEQFF
TRBD1,NA,TRBJ2-1,TRBV24-1,TGTGCCACCAGTGATTGGACCGGGACAGGGGTCTACAATGAGCAGTTCTTC,CATSDWTGTGVYNEQFF